These 11 T cell receptor beta chains were all obtained from the same sample, sequenced in a study of PD-1 blockade in classical Hodgkin lymphoma. Time point in this sample: cycle 4 day 1 (C4D1), after 6 weeks of nivolumab. Patients all relapsed after autologous stem cell transplantation, and there was variation in brentuximab vedotin exposure. Thawed PBMCs underwent magnetic negative selection to yield purified CD4+ T cells. Clones were sequenced by immunoSEQ multiplex PCR, and TCRdb holds only the in-frame ones, with some missing. The repertoire consists of 30,000 or so clones, with more than 85% occurring once and the leading ten covering approximately 0.49%. The sample was CD4+ T cells from blood, taken before the fourth cycle of nivolumab. The receptors here all came from a human donor with classical Hodgkin lymphoma.

The V gene is TRBV25-1, the J gene TRBJ2-1; D not resolved. The germline CDR1 and CDR2 sequences are MGHDK and SYGVNS. The CDR3 extends over 13 amino acids. Trimming took 6 bases from V and 6 from J, leaving 12 bases between them. CDR3 sequence: CASSNSYTNEQFF. In DNA, the CDR3 is TGTGCCAGCAGCAATAGCTATACCAATGAGCAGTTCTTC.

The V call is TRBV6-1, the J call TRBJ1-2; D gene uncertain. Germline-derived CDR1 and CDR2 are MNHNS and SASEGT. This CDR3 is built from 10 residues. With 4 bases removed from V and 6 bases from J, the gap between germline ends came to 3 bases. The CDR3: CASSVNGYTF. The CDR3 bases are TGTGCCAGCAGTGTCAATGGCTACACCTTC.

V is TRBV28 and J is TRBJ2-5; D may correspond to TRBD1 or TRBD2 (5 bases each). Germline V gene lookup returns CDR1 MDHEN and CDR2 SYDVKM. The CDR3 is 14 residues long. V was trimmed by 6 bases and J by 4 bases, leaving 15 bases between them. The CDR3 loop is CASSRLSGRETQYF. The CDR3 coding sequence is TGTGCCAGCAGCCGCCTTTCGGGGCGAGAGACCCAGTACTTC.

The rearrangement links TRBV18 to TRBJ2-1; TRBD1 might be the D (5 bases). Germline V gene sequence: CDR1 KGHSH, CDR2 LQKENI. The CDR3 extends over 16 amino acids. V gave up 2 bases and J gave up 4 bases, with 15 bases separating them. The CDR3 DNA reads TGTGCCAGCTCACCAGGGGCGCCCAATACTTACAATGAGCAGTTCTTC. It codes for CASSPGAPNTYNEQFF.

The chain links TRBV27 to TRBJ2-7; D is ambiguous. This CDR3 region has 13 residues. V lost 7 bases, J lost 4 bases, and 14 bases lay in between. The germline gives CDR1 MNHEY, CDR2 SMNVEV (reference sequence). CDR3 sequence reads: CASNHPDTYEQYF. The CDR3 bases are TGTGCCAGCAATCACCCGGATACATACGAGCAGTACTTC.

The rearrangement joins TRBV5-4 to TRBJ2-3; possibly TRBD2 for D (6 bases). The germline CDR1 and CDR2 sequences are SGHNT and YYREEE (reference sequence). V was cut by 6 bases and J by 3 bases, with 17 bases left in between. This CDR3 contains 15 residues. This CDR3 is CASNLDGGGTDTQYF. CDR3 coding DNA: TGTGCCAGCAACCTAGACGGGGGTGGGACAGATACGCAGTATTTT.

The J gene is TRBJ2-7, the V gene TRBV7-8; no clear D. Between the trimmed V and J ends, which lost 2 bases and 1 base, there was a span of 12 bases. This CDR3 has 15 amino acids. Germline V CDR1 and CDR2: SGHVS, FQNEAQ. CDR3 residues: CASSLFASSSYEQYF. The DNA of the CDR3 is TGTGCCAGCAGCTTATTCGCCAGTTCTTCCTACGAGCAGTACTTC.

The J gene is TRBJ2-2, the V gene TRBV10-3; possibly TRBD1 or TRBD2 for D (5 bases each). V shed 9 bases and J shed 3 bases, with 17 bases lying between them. The V gene's germline CDR1 is ENHRY and CDR2 SYGVKD. The CDR3 runs to 15 residues. CDR3 amino acids: CAIRGRGPDTGELFF. The CDR3 DNA is TGTGCCATTAGGGGCCGGGGTCCGGACACCGGGGAGCTGTTTTTT.

This chain connects TRBV28 to TRBJ2-7; D assignment may be TRBD1 or TRBD2 (6 bases each). Trimming removed 3 bases from V and 4 bases from J, with 19 bases in between. The CDR3 length is 16 residues. The germline gives CDR1 MDHEN, CDR2 SYDVKM. CDR3 residues: CASSFPPRGRRYEQYF. In nucleotides, the CDR3 is TGTGCCAGCAGTTTCCCCCCTCGGGGGCGGCGGTACGAGCAGTACTTC.

V is TRBV11-2 and J is TRBJ2-5; TRBD2 aligns across 8 bases. The V gene's germline CDR1 is SGHAT and CDR2 FQNNGV. V was pared by 4 bases and J by 6 bases, with 10 bases of the junction left unmatched. CDR3 length equals 15 residues. In nucleotides, the CDR3 is TGTGCCAGCAGCTCCGGACCCACGGGAGGGCAGACCCAGTACTTC. This encodes CASSSGPTGGQTQYF.

The chain combines TRBV20-1 with TRBJ2-3, with unresolved D. The CDR3 runs 11 residues. Germline V gene data show CDR1 as DFQATT and CDR2 as SNEGSKA (reference sequence). V lost 7 bases, J lost 4 bases, and 9 bases lay in between. The CDR3 spells CSGRSSDTQYF. In nucleotides, the CDR3 is TGCAGTGGAAGGTCGTCAGATACGCAGTATTTT.